Following are 5 T cell receptor beta chains from one sample sequenced in a study of T-cell memory formation after mild COVID-19. TCRdb itself ran the 5' RACE reads through MiXCR, one entry per CDR3 protein. The sample has approximately 500,000 distinct CDR3 sequences, nearly 25% seen once. Specimen: PBMCs or a T cell subset sorted from them (not recorded which). These receptors came from an adult woman who had mild COVID-19 (a few samples of this study predate the infection). Cell type and time point are not known.

In this sample, this clonotype turned up many times. V gene TRBV5-1 combines with J gene TRBJ2-2; 7 bases align to TRBD1. This CDR3 is built from 15 residues. Trimming took 2 bases from V and 0 from J; bases not matched to a gene: 1. From germline, CDR1 is SGHRS and CDR2 YFSETQ. This CDR3 is CASSFQGANTGELFF. Written as DNA, the CDR3 is TGCGCCAGCAGCTTTCAGGGGGCGAACACCGGGGAGCTGTTTTTT.

The chain is built from TRBV29-1 and TRBJ1-2; no reliable D call. The CDR3 length is 11 residues. V dropped 0 bases and J dropped 8 bases, with 7 bases sitting between them. Germline V gene sequence: CDR1 SQVTM, CDR2 ANQGSEA. The CDR3 loop is CSVEDYGGYTF. The CDR3, as DNA: TGCAGCGTTGAAGATTATGGCGGCTACACCTTC.

V is TRBV20-1 and J is TRBJ1-2, with D possibly TRBD1 on 6 matching bases. The CDR3 totals 15 residues. Germline V gene data show CDR1 as DFQATT and CDR2 as SNEGSKA (reference sequence). The ends were cut back, 2 bases at V and 4 bases at J, with 17 bases in the middle. The CDR3 coding sequence is TGCAGTGCTAGACCCCTTAGCGGGGGCGGCTATGGCTACACCTTC. Encoded protein: CSARPLSGGGYGYTF.

The chain combines TRBV7-9 with TRBJ2-1, with a weak D call TRBD1 (5 bases). The V end lost 7 bases, the J end lost 10 bases, and 17 bases lay between the germline ends. Germline V gene lookup returns CDR1 SEHNR and CDR2 FQNEAQ (reference sequence). The CDR3 sequence is 13 residues long. CDR3 sequence reads: CASTGRGSWEQFF. CDR3 bases: TGTGCCAGCACAGGAAGGGGCTCGTGGGAGCAGTTCTTC.

This clonotype was seen only a few times. The CDR3 DNA reads as TGCGCCAGCAGCTCGGATTTGGGCGAGCAGTACTTC. The encoded protein is CASSSDLGEQYF. V and J are TRBV5-1 and TRBJ2-7; the D is unclear. CDR1 SGHRS and CDR2 YFSETQ come from the germline V gene. The CDR3 is 12 amino acids. Between the trimmed V and J ends, which lost 3 bases and 6 bases, there was a span of 10 bases.